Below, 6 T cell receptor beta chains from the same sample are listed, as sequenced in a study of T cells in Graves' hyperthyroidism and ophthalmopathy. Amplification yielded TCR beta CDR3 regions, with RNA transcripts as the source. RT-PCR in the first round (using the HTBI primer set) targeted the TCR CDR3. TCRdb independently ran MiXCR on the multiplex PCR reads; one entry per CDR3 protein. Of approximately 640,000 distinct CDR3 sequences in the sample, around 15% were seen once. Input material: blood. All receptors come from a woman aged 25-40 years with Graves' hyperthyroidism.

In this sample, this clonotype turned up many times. The CDR3 sequence: CASSYPSRGSYEQYF. CDR3 in DNA: TGTGCCAGCAGCTATCCGTCCAGGGGCTCCTACGAGCAGTACTTC. The V and J genes are TRBV5-5 and TRBJ2-7, with D possibly being TRBD1 (6 bases). The V gene's germline CDR1 is SGHKS and CDR2 YYEKEE (reference sequence). There are 15 residues in the CDR3. Trimming took 3 bases from V and 0 from J, leaving 13 bases between them.

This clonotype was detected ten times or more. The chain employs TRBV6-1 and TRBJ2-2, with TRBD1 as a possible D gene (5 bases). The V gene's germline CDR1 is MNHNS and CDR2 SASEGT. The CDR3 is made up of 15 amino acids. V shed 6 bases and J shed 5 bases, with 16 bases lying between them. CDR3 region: CASRIQPQGTGELFF. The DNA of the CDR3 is TGTGCCAGCAGAATACAACCGCAGGGTACCGGGGAGCTGTTTTTT.

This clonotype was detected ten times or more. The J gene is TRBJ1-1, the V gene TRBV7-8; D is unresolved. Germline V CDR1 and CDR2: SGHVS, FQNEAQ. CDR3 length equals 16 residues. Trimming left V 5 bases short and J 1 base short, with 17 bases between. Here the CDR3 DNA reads TGTGCCAGCAGCATCGACAAGGGATTGGGGAACACTGAAGCTTTCTTT. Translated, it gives CASSIDKGLGNTEAFF.

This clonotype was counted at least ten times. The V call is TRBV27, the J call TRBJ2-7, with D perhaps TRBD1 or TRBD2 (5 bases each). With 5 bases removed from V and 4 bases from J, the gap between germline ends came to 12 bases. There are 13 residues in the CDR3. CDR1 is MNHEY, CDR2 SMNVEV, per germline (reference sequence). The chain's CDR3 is CASSLGAHYEQYF. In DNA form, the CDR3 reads TGTGCCAGCAGTCTCGGGGCCCATTACGAGCAGTACTTC.

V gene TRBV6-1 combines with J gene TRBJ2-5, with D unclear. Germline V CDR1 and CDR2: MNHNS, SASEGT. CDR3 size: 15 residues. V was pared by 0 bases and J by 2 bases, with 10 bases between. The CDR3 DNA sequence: TGTGCCAGCAGTGAAGCTAGTGCTCGGCAAGAGACCCAGTACTTC. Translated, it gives CASSEASARQETQYF.

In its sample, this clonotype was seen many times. The CDR3 DNA reads as TGTGCCAGCAGTTTAAGGGGTGCGAGTGAAGCTTTCTTT. Its translation: CASSLRGASEAFF. The rearrangement uses TRBV27 and TRBJ1-1; a weak D match, TRBD1 (5 bases). CDR1 is MNHEY and CDR2 is SMNVEV in the germline V gene (reference sequence). The V and J ends lost 2 bases and 7 bases respectively, with 11 bases between them. The CDR3 runs to 13 residues.